A selection of T cell receptor beta chains follows, all from one sample in a study of blood T cell repertoires in COVID-19. Produced via immunoSEQ multiplex PCR; TCRdb's table is partial and in-frame only. The top ten hold about 8.4% of the sample, which has around 150,000 clones, about three quarters seen once. Sequencing was performed on peripheral blood. The origin of the receptors is a woman between 50 and 59 years old with active or convalescent COVID-19. The CDR3 runs from the conserved cysteine through the conserved F or W. D genes are given only for firm matches. Size is stated for part of the rows, as once, few or many counts, or as a class when the clone is expanded.

TRBJ1-2 - TRBV12-3/TRBV12-4 - CASSLRGGLGYTF TGTGCCAGCAGTTTAAGGGGGGGATTAGGCTACACCTTC
TRBJ1-6 once TRBV4-2 - CASSQDSGRPPSPLHF TGTGCCAGCAGCCAAGATTCGGGGAGGCCTCCTTCACCCCTCCACTTT
TRBJ1-2 few TRBV29-1 - CSVEGTDYGYTF TGCAGCGTTGAAGGGACAGACTATGGCTACACCTTC
TRBJ1-2 - TRBV6-6 - CASNPGGTGKYGYTF TGTGCCAGCAACCCCGGGGGGACGGGAAAGTATGGCTACACCTTC
TRBJ1-1 - TRBV30 TRBD1 CAWSDLRGRSNTEAFF TGTGCCTGGAGTGACCTGAGGGGGCGGTCGAACACTGAAGCTTTCTTT
TRBJ1-6 - TRBV7-2 TRBD1 CASSQGTVNSPLHF TGTGCCAGCAGCCAAGGGACAGTCAATTCACCCCTCCACTTT
TRBJ1-2 few TRBV7-2 - CASSLAVWGDGYTF TGTGCCAGCAGCTTAGCGGTTTGGGGGGATGGCTACACCTTC
TRBJ1-2 - TRBV28 - CASSLPLGDGYTF TGTGCCAGCAGTCTCCCCTTGGGCGATGGCTACACCTTC
TRBJ1-4 - TRBV5-6 - CASSQSWGDWGKLFF TGTGCCAGCAGCCAATCATGGGGGGATTGGGGAAAACTGTTTTTT
TRBJ1-4 - TRBV30 TRBD1 CAWSGTGPLLNEKLFF TGTGCCTGGAGTGGGACAGGCCCTCTTCTAAATGAAAAACTGTTTTTT
TRBJ2-7 few TRBV2 - CASNGRGLGEQYF TGTGCCAGCAATGGACGAGGGCTTGGGGAGCAGTACTTC
TRBJ2-2 - TRBV6-5 TRBD2 CASSPTGGSGELFF TGTGCCAGCAGTCCGACCGGGGGGTCCGGGGAGCTGTTTTTT
TRBJ2-3 - TRBV18 - CASSPQGADTQYF TGTGCCAGCTCACCGCAGGGTGCAGATACGCAGTATTTT
TRBJ2-6 few TRBV7-2 - CASSSQGTRGLANVLTF TGTGCCAGCAGCTCTCAAGGCACAAGGGGGTTGGCCAACGTCCTGACTTTC
TRBJ2-7 - TRBV2 - CASREDRPLYEQYF TGTGCCAGCAGGGAGGACCGCCCCCTCTACGAGCAGTACTTC
TRBJ2-7 - TRBV25-1 TRBD1 CASGPTTGSLGEQYF TGTGCCAGCGGTCCGACGACAGGGAGCTTGGGCGAGCAGTACTTC
TRBJ2-3 - TRBV3-1/TRBV3-2 TRBD1 CATGTGRDTQYF TGTGCCACGGGGACAGGGAGAGATACGCAGTATTTT
TRBJ2-7 few TRBV4-2 - CASSQVPGSSYEQYF TGTGCCAGCAGCCAAGTCCCGGGGAGCTCCTACGAGCAGTACTTC
TRBJ2-1 - TRBV18 TRBD2 CASSPLREGYNEQFF TGTGCCAGCTCACCTCTCCGGGAGGGGTACAATGAGCAGTTCTTC
TRBJ1-3 - TRBV7-8 - CASSLSGRGSGNTIYF TGTGCCAGCAGCTTATCAGGGCGGGGCTCTGGAAACACCATATATTTT
TRBJ2-1 - TRBV9 - CASSVGRGLDNEQFF TGTGCCAGCAGCGTAGGTAGGGGTTTGGACAATGAGCAGTTCTTC
TRBJ1-1 - TRBV11-2 - CASSGLLNTEAFF TGTGCCAGCAGCGGACTTTTGAACACTGAAGCTTTCTTT
TRBJ1-2 few TRBV18 TRBD1 CASSPRGDRGPNYGYTF TGTGCCAGCTCACCACGGGGTGACAGGGGGCCTAACTATGGCTACACCTTC
TRBJ2-7 few TRBV5-1 TRBD2 CASRLLAESSYEQYF TGCGCCAGCAGGTTACTAGCGGAGAGCTCCTACGAGCAGTACTTC
TRBJ2-3 - TRBV5-1 TRBD2 CASSPTLSGRSSDTQYF TGCGCCAGCAGCCCCACCCTTAGCGGGAGAAGCTCAGATACGCAGTATTTT
TRBJ2-7 - TRBV28 - CASSLGGQRAYEQYF TGTGCCAGCAGTTTAGGTGGACAGCGCGCCTACGAGCAGTACTTC
TRBJ1-2 - TRBV27 - CASSARGYGYTF TGTGCCAGCAGTGCAAGGGGCTATGGCTACACCTTC
TRBJ2-1 - TRBV2 TRBD2 CASSEVGTSGRDEQFF TGTGCCAGCAGTGAAGTAGGGACTAGCGGGAGAGATGAGCAGTTCTTC
TRBJ2-1 - TRBV19 - CASQIYSGRIDNEQFF TGTGCCAGCCAGATCTACTCGGGGAGGATTGACAATGAGCAGTTCTTC
TRBJ2-1 - TRBV4-2 TRBD2 CASSQVAGLAGFRGDEQFF TGTGCCAGCAGCCAAGTTGCGGGACTAGCGGGATTTCGCGGCGATGAGCAGTTCTTC
TRBJ2-1 - TRBV6-2/TRBV6-3 - CASSYSRGDQLYNEQFF TGTGCCAGCAGTTATTCGCGCGGGGACCAGCTCTACAATGAGCAGTTCTTC
TRBJ1-1 - TRBV19 TRBD1 CASSVGQGARGTEAFF TGTGCCAGTAGTGTTGGGCAGGGGGCACGGGGCACTGAAGCTTTCTTT
TRBJ1-2 - TRBV4-3 - CASSQGVGGADGYTF TGCGCCAGCAGCCAAGGGGTAGGAGGGGCGGATGGCTACACCTTC
TRBJ2-1 - TRBV18 TRBD2 CASSKGTSGYNEQFF TGTGCCAGCTCCAAGGGGACTAGCGGATACAATGAGCAGTTCTTC
TRBJ2-7 - TRBV6-2/TRBV6-3 TRBD2 CASSYSGWDSREQYF TGTGCCAGCAGTTATAGCGGGTGGGACTCACGAGAGCAGTACTTC
TRBJ1-3 once TRBV2 TRBD1 CASSGTGRGNTIYF TGTGCCAGCAGTGGGACAGGGAGAGGAAACACCATATATTTT
TRBJ2-1 - TRBV20-1 TRBD2 CSASSGQGGNEQFF TGCAGTGCTAGTAGCGGGCAGGGTGGCAATGAGCAGTTCTTC
TRBJ1-1 medium-sized TRBV7-2 - CASSLTNTEAFF TGTGCCAGCAGCTTAACTAACACTGAAGCTTTCTTT
TRBJ2-1 - TRBV7-9 - CASSLLGRTEQFF TGTGCCAGCAGCTTACTCGGCCGGACAGAGCAGTTCTTC
TRBJ1-4 - TRBV19 - CASSTHRGVEELFF TGTGCCAGTAGTACCCACCGGGGAGTTGAAGAACTGTTTTTT
TRBJ1-2 - TRBV5-3 - CARSWIGGYGYTF TGTGCCAGAAGCTGGATAGGGGGCTATGGCTACACCTTC
TRBJ2-3 - TRBV7-2 TRBD2 CASSLSVSGGYTDTQYF TGTGCCAGCAGCTTAAGCGTTAGCGGGGGATACACAGATACGCAGTATTTT
TRBJ1-1 - TRBV7-6 - CASSFVGGSTEAFF TGTGCCAGCAGCTTTGTGGGGGGGAGCACTGAAGCTTTCTTT
TRBJ1-1 - TRBV2 - CASSAGGWEAFF TGTGCCAGCAGTGCGGGGGGTTGGGAAGCTTTCTTT
TRBJ2-7 - TRBV7-2 TRBD1 CASSPGQGPYEQYF TGTGCCAGCAGCCCGGGACAGGGCCCCTACGAGCAGTACTTC
TRBJ1-1 - TRBV3-1/TRBV3-2 - CASSPHRQKNTEAFF TGTGCCAGCAGCCCCCACCGCCAGAAGAACACTGAAGCTTTCTTT
TRBJ2-3 - TRBV7-9 TRBD2 CASSLEGGKTDTQYF TGTGCCAGCAGCTTAGAGGGAGGGAAAACAGATACGCAGTATTTT
TRBJ1-1 - TRBV6-6 - CASSYSEVTEAFF TGTGCCAGCAGTTACTCGGAGGTCACTGAAGCTTTCTTT
TRBJ2-5 - TRBV3-1/TRBV3-2 TRBD2 CASSPLGGGAGETQYF TGTGCCAGCAGCCCTTTAGGCGGGGGGGCCGGAGAGACCCAGTACTTC
TRBJ1-6 - TRBV27 TRBD1 CASSDRGPYNSPLHF TGTGCCAGCAGTGACAGGGGCCCTTATAATTCACCCCTCCACTTT
TRBJ2-2 - TRBV4-2 TRBD2 CASSPRLQRGGLTGELFF TGTGCCAGCAGCCCCCGCCTTCAGCGGGGGGGCCTAACCGGGGAGCTGTTTTTT
TRBJ2-3 - TRBV14 TRBD2 CASSQALAGASTDTQYF TGTGCCAGCAGCCAAGCCTTAGCGGGGGCCAGCACAGATACGCAGTATTTT
TRBJ2-1 few TRBV9 TRBD2 CASSVGGGILYNEQFF TGTGCCAGCAGCGTAGGGGGAGGGATCCTTTACAATGAGCAGTTCTTC
TRBJ1-1 once TRBV5-4 - CASSGGIRNTEAFF TGTGCCAGCAGCGGGGGGATCAGGAACACTGAAGCTTTCTTT
TRBJ2-1 - TRBV10-3 TRBD2 CAISKTSGSTSYNEQFF TGTGCCATCAGTAAGACTAGCGGGAGCACCTCCTACAATGAGCAGTTCTTC
TRBJ1-2 - TRBV19 TRBD1 CASSTRQGARGYTF TGTGCCAGTAGTACCAGACAGGGGGCGCGGGGCTACACCTTC
TRBJ2-1 - TRBV7-3 TRBD2 CASSLMGGQEQFF TGTGCCAGCAGCCTCATGGGAGGGCAGGAGCAGTTCTTC
TRBJ2-6 - TRBV9 TRBD2 CASRSGRAGSGANVLTF TGTGCCAGCAGAAGCGGGAGGGCCGGCTCTGGGGCCAACGTCCTGACTTTC
TRBJ1-5 - TRBV7-8 - CASSLAGGVNQPQHF TGTGCCAGCAGCTTAGCGGGAGGAGTCAATCAGCCCCAGCATTTT